This T cell receptor beta chain emerged from a study of blood T cell repertoires in COVID-19. Turning to the study itself: Samples taken during acute and convalescent COVID-19 were collected in the United States, Italy and Spain. Sources were T cells, B-cell-depleted T cells, or PBMCs; the material itself was cDNA or gDNA.

The data were produced by immunoSEQ multiplex PCR, yet TCRdb's version contains in-frame clones alone and is incomplete. The data show 200,000 to 250,000 clones, roughly 86% seen once. CDR1 and CDR2 from the germline V gene are MNHEY and SMNVEV (reference sequence). The CDR3 contains 16 residues. Trimming took 6 bases from V and 1 from J, leaving 18 bases between them. The sequence came from a woman aged 60 to 75 with acute or convalescent COVID-19. Sequencing was done on a sample of peripheral blood. This chain uses TRBV27 with TRBJ1-2, with TRBD1 as a possible D gene (5 bases). CDR3 coding DNA: TGTGCCAGCAGGCCTACGGCAGGGATTCTTAACTATGGCTACACCTTC. As protein: CASRPTAGILNYGYTF.